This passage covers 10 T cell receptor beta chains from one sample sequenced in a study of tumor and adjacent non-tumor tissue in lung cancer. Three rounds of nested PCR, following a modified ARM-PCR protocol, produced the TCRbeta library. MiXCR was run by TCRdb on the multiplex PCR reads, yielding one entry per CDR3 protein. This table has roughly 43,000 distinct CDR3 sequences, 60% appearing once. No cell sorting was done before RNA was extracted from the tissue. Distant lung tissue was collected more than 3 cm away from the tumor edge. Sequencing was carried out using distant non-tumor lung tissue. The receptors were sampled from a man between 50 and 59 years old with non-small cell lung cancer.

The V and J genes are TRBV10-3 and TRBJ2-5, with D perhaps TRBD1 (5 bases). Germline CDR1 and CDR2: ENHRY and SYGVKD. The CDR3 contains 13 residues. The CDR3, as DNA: TGTCTCATCAGGGTGGGCTTGCAAGAGACCCAGTACTTC. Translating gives CLIRVGLQETQYF.

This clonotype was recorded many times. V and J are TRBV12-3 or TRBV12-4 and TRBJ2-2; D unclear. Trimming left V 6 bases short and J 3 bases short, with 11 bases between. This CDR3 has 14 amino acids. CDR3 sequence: CASRSNGDTGELFF. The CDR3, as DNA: TGTGCCAGCAGGTCAAATGGGGACACCGGGGAGCTGTTTTTT.

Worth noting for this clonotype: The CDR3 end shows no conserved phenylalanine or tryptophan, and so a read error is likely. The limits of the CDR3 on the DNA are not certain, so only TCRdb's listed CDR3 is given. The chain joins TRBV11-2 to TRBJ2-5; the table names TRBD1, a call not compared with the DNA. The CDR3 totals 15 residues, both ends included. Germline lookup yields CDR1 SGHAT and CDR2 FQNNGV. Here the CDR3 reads CAISSTWGVAETHYI.

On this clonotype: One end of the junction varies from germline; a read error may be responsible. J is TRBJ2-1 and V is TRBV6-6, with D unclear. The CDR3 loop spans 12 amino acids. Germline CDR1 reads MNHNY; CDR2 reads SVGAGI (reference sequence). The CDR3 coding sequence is TGTGCCAGCTGGGCAGGCTACAACGAGCAGTTCTTC. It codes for CASWAGYNEQFF.

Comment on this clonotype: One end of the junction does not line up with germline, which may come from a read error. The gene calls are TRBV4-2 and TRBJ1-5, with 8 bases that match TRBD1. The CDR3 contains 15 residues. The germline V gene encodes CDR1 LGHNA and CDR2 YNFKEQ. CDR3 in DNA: TGTGCCAACAGCCCCTCGGGACAGGTTGAACAGCCCCGGCATTTT. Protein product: CANSPSGQVEQPRHF.

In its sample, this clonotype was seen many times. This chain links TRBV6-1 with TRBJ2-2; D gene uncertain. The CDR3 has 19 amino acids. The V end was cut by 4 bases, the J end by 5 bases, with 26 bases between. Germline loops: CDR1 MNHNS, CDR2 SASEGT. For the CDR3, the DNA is TGTGCCAGCAGTGCTTATTGGCCCGCTGCCGCCACCCTTACCGGGGAGCTGTTTTTT. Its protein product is CASSAYWPAAATLTGELFF.

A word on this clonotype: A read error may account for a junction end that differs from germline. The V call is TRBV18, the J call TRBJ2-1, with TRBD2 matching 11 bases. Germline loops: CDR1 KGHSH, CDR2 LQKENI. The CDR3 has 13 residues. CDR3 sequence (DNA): TGTGCCACCTCACCGACTAGCGGGGATAAGCAGTTCTTC. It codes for CATSPTSGDKQFF. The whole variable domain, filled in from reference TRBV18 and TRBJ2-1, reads NAGVMQNPRHLVRRRGQEARLRCSPMKGHSHVYWYRQLPEEGLKFMVYLQKENIIDESGMPKERFSAEFPKEGPSILRIQQVVRGDSAAYFCATSPTSGDKQFFGPGTRLTVL.

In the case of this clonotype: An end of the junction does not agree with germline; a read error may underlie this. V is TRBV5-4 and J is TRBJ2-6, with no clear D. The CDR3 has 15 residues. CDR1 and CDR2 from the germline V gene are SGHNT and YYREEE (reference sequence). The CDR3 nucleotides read TGTGCCAGCAACTTGGATCTCTCTGGGGCCAACGTCCTGACTTTC. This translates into CASNLDLSGANVLTF.

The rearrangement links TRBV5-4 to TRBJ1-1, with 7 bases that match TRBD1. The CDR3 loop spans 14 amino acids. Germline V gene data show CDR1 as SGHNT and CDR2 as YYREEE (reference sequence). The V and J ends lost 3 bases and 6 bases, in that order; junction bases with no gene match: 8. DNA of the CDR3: TGTGCCAGCAGCTCCGGGACAGAGGGCCCTGAAGCTTTCTTT. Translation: CASSSGTEGPEAFF.

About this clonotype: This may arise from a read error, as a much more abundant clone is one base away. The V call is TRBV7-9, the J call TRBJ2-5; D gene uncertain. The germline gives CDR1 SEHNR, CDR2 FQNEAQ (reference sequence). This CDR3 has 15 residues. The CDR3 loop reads CASSFSRTYQENQYF. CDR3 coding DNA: TGTGCCAGCAGCTTTTCCCGGACCTACCAGGAGAACCAGTACTTC. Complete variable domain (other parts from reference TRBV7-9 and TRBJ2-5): DTGVSQNPRHKITKRGQNVTFRCDPISEHNRLYWYRQTLGQGPEFLTYFQNEAQLEKSRLLSDRFSAERPKGSFSTLEIQRTEQGDSAMYLCASSFSRTYQENQYFGPGTRLLVL.